The 31 T cell receptor beta chains below come from one sample, sequenced in a study of blood T cell repertoires in COVID-19. Clones were sequenced by immunoSEQ multiplex PCR, and TCRdb holds only the in-frame ones, with some missing. The sample records 150,000 or so clones, roughly 87% being singletons. Sample: PBMCs or T cells enriched from blood (not recorded which). Every receptor here comes from a woman in her forties or fifties who had recovered from COVID-19.

This chain joins TRBV29-1 and TRBJ2-1; a weak D match, TRBD2 (6 bases). Germline CDR1 SQVTM, CDR2 ANQGSEA. The V end was cut by 2 bases, the J end by 4 bases, with 12 bases between. The CDR3 totals 14 residues. The CDR3 reads CSVESRGRYNEQFF. The CDR3 coding sequence is TGCAGCGTTGAATCGCGGGGCAGGTACAATGAGCAGTTCTTC.

The chain combines TRBV30 with TRBJ1-2; D remains unclear. Germline CDR1 reads GTSNPN; CDR2 reads SVGIG (reference sequence). V was clipped by 0 bases and J by 7 bases, with 15 bases between them. This CDR3 contains 14 residues. CDR3 in DNA: TGTGCCTGGAGTGTAGTTGAGGGAAGCTCTGGCTACACCTTC. Protein sequence: CAWSVVEGSSGYTF.

The chain carries TRBV18 and TRBJ1-1; possibly TRBD1 for D (6 bases). The germline V gene encodes CDR1 KGHSH and CDR2 LQKENI. The ends were cut back, 2 bases at V and 5 bases at J, with 12 bases in the middle. The CDR3 is made up of 14 amino acids. CDR3 coding DNA: TGTGCCAGCTCACCAAACAGGGAGGGGACTGAAGCTTTCTTT. Protein product: CASSPNREGTEAFF.

This chain uses TRBV19 with TRBJ1-4; the D gene is possibly TRBD1 (5 bases). The CDR3 extends over 15 amino acids. Germline values: CDR1 LNHDA, CDR2 SQIVND (reference sequence). V lost 3 bases and J lost 3, with 11 bases in between. Here the CDR3 reads CASSILGPANEKLFF. The CDR3 DNA is TGTGCCAGTAGTATCCTGGGGCCGGCTAATGAAAAACTGTTTTTT.

Here the CDR3 DNA reads TGTGCCATCAGTGTCAGGGGGCAGGCATCCAATGAGCAGTTCTTC. Translated: CAISVRGQASNEQFF. This chain links TRBV10-3 with TRBJ2-1; 8 bases are a match to TRBD1. V was clipped by 4 bases and J by 6 bases; unmatched bases: 8. CDR1 is ENHRY and CDR2 is SYGVKD in the germline V gene. The CDR3 is made up of 15 amino acids.

V and J are TRBV28 and TRBJ1-4, with TRBD1 identical over 7 bases. J gave up 1 base and V 6 bases, and 8 bases lay outside the gene matches. Germline CDR1 MDHEN, CDR2 SYDVKM. The CDR3 has 16 residues. The DNA of the CDR3 is TGTGCCAGCAGGGCAACAGGGGCCCGAACTAATGAAAAACTGTTTTTT. Translating gives CASRATGARTNEKLFF. Drawing the rest from reference TRBV28 and TRBJ1-4, the complete variable domain is DVKVTQSSRYLVKRTGEKVFLECVQDMDHENMFWYRQDPGLGLRLIYFSYDVKMKEKGDIPEGYSVSREKKERFSLILESASTNQTSMYLCASRATGARTNEKLFFGSGTQLSVL.

The chain uses TRBV6-5 and TRBJ1-2; TRBD1 is a possible D gene (6 bases). Germline assignment: CDR1 MNHEY and CDR2 SVGAGI. The V gene lost 4 bases and the J gene lost 4 bases, with 19 bases spanning the gap. This CDR3 is built from 16 residues. CDR3 sequence reads: CASSFVGTPGPYGYTF. CDR3 DNA: TGTGCCAGCAGTTTCGTCGGGACACCGGGGCCCTATGGCTACACCTTC.

The rearrangement links TRBV7-8 to TRBJ2-7; 10 nucleotides align to TRBD2. Losses at the gene ends were 4 bases for V and 3 bases for J; bases not matched to a gene: 12. This CDR3 has 17 residues. CDR1 and CDR2 (germline): SGHVS, FQNEAQ. CDR3 coding DNA: TGTGCCAGCAGCTCGAAGGGGCTAGCGGGAGTTCGCTACGAGCAGTACTTC. Its protein is CASSSKGLAGVRYEQYF.

The V gene is TRBV5-6, the J gene TRBJ2-7; maybe TRBD2 (6 bases). Trimming stripped 1 base from V and 2 bases from J, with 13 bases between. Germline loops: CDR1 SGHDT, CDR2 YYEEEE. CDR3 length equals 15 residues. The CDR3 region is CASSLFGGPAYEQYF. The CDR3 DNA is TGTGCCAGCAGCTTGTTCGGAGGGCCGGCCTACGAGCAGTACTTC.

The chain couples TRBV27 to TRBJ1-1; D perhaps matches TRBD1 (5 bases). Germline V CDR1 and CDR2: MNHEY, SMNVEV (reference sequence). The length of the CDR3 is 16 residues. V gave up 7 bases and J gave up 0 bases, with 18 bases separating them. The CDR3 bases are TGTGCCAGCACCAGGTATCAGGGAGGGTTGAACACTGAAGCTTTCTTT. Its translation is CASTRYQGGLNTEAFF.

J is TRBJ1-5 and V is TRBV30, with D perhaps TRBD1 (6 bases). CDR1 and CDR2 (germline): GTSNPN, SVGIG (reference sequence). The CDR3 totals 15 residues. Trimming cost V 4 bases and J 7 bases, with 20 bases left between them. In DNA form, the CDR3 reads TGTGCCTGGAAATTATCGGGACACCCAGGCCAGCCCCAGCATTTT. Translating gives CAWKLSGHPGQPQHF.

The J gene is TRBJ1-3, the V gene TRBV19, with 9 bases identical to TRBD1. The ends lost 6 bases at V and 4 bases at J; junction bases unmatched: 4. Germline loops: CDR1 LNHDA, CDR2 SQIVND (reference sequence). CDR3 length: 14 amino acids. The CDR3 region is CASSGTGLGNTIYF. CDR3 in DNA: TGTGCCAGTAGCGGGACAGGGTTAGGAAACACCATATATTTT.

The chain uses TRBV10-3 and TRBJ2-1, with TRBD2 matching over 8 bases. The CDR3 runs 17 residues. CDR1 is ENHRY and CDR2 is SYGVKD in the germline V gene. The V and J ends lost 2 bases and 2 bases, in that order; junction bases with no gene match: 8. The CDR3 here is CAISEREREWAYNEQFF. The CDR3 DNA follows: TGTGCCATCAGTGAGCGAGAGCGGGAGTGGGCCTACAATGAGCAGTTCTTC.

The CDR3 reads CASSVFRESSGELFF. The DNA for the CDR3 is TGTGCCAGCAGCGTTTTCCGGGAGTCCTCCGGGGAGCTGTTTTTT. V is TRBV9 and J is TRBJ2-2; D perhaps matches TRBD2 (6 bases). V gave up 2 bases and J gave up 6 bases, with 14 bases separating them. The CDR3 consists of 15 residues. Germline V gene sequence: CDR1 SGDLS, CDR2 YYNGEE.

The rearrangement uses TRBV28 and TRBJ1-6; TRBD1 agrees at 8 bases. The germline V gene encodes CDR1 MDHEN and CDR2 SYDVKM. Trimming cost V 5 bases and J 8 bases; bases outside gene matches: 8. The CDR3 length is 15 residues. This CDR3 is CASSPSPDRDSPLHF. The CDR3, as DNA: TGTGCCAGCAGTCCGTCCCCGGACAGGGATTCACCCCTCCACTTT.

This clone was seen a few times. V is TRBV4-2 and J is TRBJ2-1; 7 nucleotides agree with TRBD2. In germline, CDR1 is LGHNA, CDR2 YNFKEQ. V was pared by 3 bases and J by 9 bases, with 11 bases of the junction left unmatched. This CDR3 region has 15 residues. The CDR3, as DNA: TGTGCCAGCAGCCACCCAGCGGGAACCCCGAGTGAGCAGTTCTTC. This sequence encodes CASSHPAGTPSEQFF.

The V and J genes are TRBV11-2 and TRBJ2-5, with 10 bases matching TRBD2. Trimming cost V 6 bases and J 5 bases; bases outside gene matches: 9. Germline CDR1 SGHAT, CDR2 FQNNGV. This CDR3 is 15 amino acids long. CDR3 in amino acids: CASRGGGLAFETQYF. The CDR3, as DNA: TGTGCCAGCAGAGGAGGGGGACTAGCGTTTGAGACCCAGTACTTC.

The V and J genes are TRBV7-9 and TRBJ2-7, with D possibly TRBD1 on 6 matching bases. The CDR3 extends over 14 amino acids. Germline-derived CDR1 and CDR2 are SEHNR and FQNEAQ (reference sequence). The germline V and J ends were trimmed by 0 bases and 6 bases, with 12 bases remaining between them. Here the CDR3 reads CASSLASTGSEQYF. The DNA for the CDR3 is TGTGCCAGCAGCTTAGCCTCTACAGGGTCCGAGCAGTACTTC.

This chain joins TRBV10-1 and TRBJ2-3; the match to TRBD2 covers 7 bases. J lost 10 bases, V lost 0 bases, and 4 bases had no gene match. This CDR3 is built from 13 residues. Germline V CDR1 and CDR2: WNHNN, SYGVQD (reference sequence). CDR3 in DNA: TGCGCCAGCAGTGAGTCCTGGGACTATGCGCAGTATTTT. Encoded protein: CASSESWDYAQYF.

This clone was recorded only once. The V call is TRBV6-5, the J call TRBJ1-6; D is undetermined. The length of the CDR3 is 14 residues. The germline CDR1 and CDR2 sequences are MNHEY and SVGAGI. V shed 10 bases and J shed 0 bases, with 10 bases lying between them. The CDR3 region is CAILPGSYNSPLHF. The CDR3 region has the DNA TGTGCCATCTTACCCGGCTCCTATAATTCACCCCTCCACTTT.

This chain uses TRBV5-4 with TRBJ2-3, with D possibly being TRBD1 (6 bases). Germline assignment: CDR1 SGHNT and CDR2 YYREEE (reference sequence). The V end lost 4 bases, the J end lost 3 bases, and 15 bases lay between the germline ends. The CDR3 covers 15 residues. CDR3 sequence: CASSLVLQGTDTQYF. CDR3 nucleotides: TGTGCCAGCAGCCTGGTACTACAGGGAACAGATACGCAGTATTTT.

The chain carries TRBV6-1 and TRBJ2-7, with D tentatively TRBD1 (6 bases). V shed 2 bases and J shed 3 bases, with 8 bases lying between them. The CDR3 contains 13 residues. Germline CDR1 and CDR2: MNHNS and SASEGT. CDR3 coding DNA: TGTGCCAGCAGTGAAAGACAGGACTACGAGCAGTACTTC. This translates into CASSERQDYEQYF.

The chain links TRBV28 to TRBJ1-5; the match to TRBD1 covers 8 bases. The J segment lost 7 bases and the V segment lost 3 bases, leaving 8 bases of the junction unmatched. The CDR3 spans 15 residues. From germline, CDR1 is MDHEN and CDR2 SYDVKM. The CDR3 region has the DNA TGTGCCAGCAGTTTTTCGGACAGGGCGCGACAGCCCCAGCATTTT. Protein sequence: CASSFSDRARQPQHF.

This rearrangement joins TRBV4-1 to TRBJ1-5, with D possibly TRBD1 on 5 matching bases. Trimming left V 0 bases short and J 10 bases short, with 10 bases between. The length of the CDR3 is 13 residues. In germline, CDR1 is MGHRA, CDR2 YSYEKL. The CDR3: CASSQESTAPQHF. For the CDR3, the DNA is TGCGCCAGCAGCCAAGAGTCGACAGCTCCCCAGCATTTT.

J is TRBJ1-2 and V is TRBV6-5; TRBD1 agrees at 7 bases. The germline gives CDR1 MNHEY, CDR2 SVGAGI. Losses at the gene ends were 6 bases for V and 3 bases for J; bases not matched to a gene: 7. This CDR3 is 14 amino acids long. DNA for the CDR3: TGTGCCAGCAGCCCCGAGACAGGGTACTATGGCTACACCTTC. As protein: CASSPETGYYGYTF.

The gene calls are TRBV5-1 and TRBJ1-1; 7 bases are shared with TRBD1. Germline V gives CDR1 SGHRS, CDR2 YFSETQ. Germline trimming cut 4 bases from V and 4 bases from J; bases unmatched to any gene: 13. The CDR3 contains 16 residues. CDR3 amino acids: CASSAIWGRDSTEAFF. The CDR3 DNA is TGCGCCAGCAGCGCAATATGGGGACGGGACAGCACTGAAGCTTTCTTT.

The chain carries TRBV4-1 and TRBJ2-5; D is perhaps TRBD1 (6 bases). The CDR3 runs 14 residues. V lost 5 bases, J lost 4 bases, and 14 bases lay in between. Germline loops: CDR1 MGHRA, CDR2 YSYEKL. The CDR3 reads CASSNQGNGETQYF. As DNA, the CDR3 is TGCGCCAGCAGCAACCAGGGGAACGGAGAGACCCAGTACTTC.

The chain combines TRBV19 with TRBJ2-7; perhaps TRBD2 as D (5 bases). With 3 bases removed from V and 4 bases from J, the gap between germline ends came to 19 bases. From germline, CDR1 is LNHDA and CDR2 SQIVND (reference sequence). The CDR3 contains 16 residues. Here the CDR3 reads CASSIDGDRHGYEQYF. The CDR3 nucleotides are TGTGCCAGTAGTATCGACGGGGATCGTCACGGATACGAGCAGTACTTC.

The chain joins TRBV5-1 to TRBJ1-1, with no clear D. The V end lost 1 base, the J end lost 0 bases, and 10 bases lay between the germline ends. This CDR3 is 15 amino acids long. The germline V gene has CDR1 SGHRS and CDR2 YFSETQ. CDR3 residues: CASSLLAAVNTEAFF. CDR3 nucleotides: TGCGCCAGCAGCTTGCTGGCCGCCGTGAACACTGAAGCTTTCTTT.

J is TRBJ2-1 and V is TRBV19, with 9 bases lining up with TRBD2. Looked up from germline, CDR1 is LNHDA and CDR2 is SQIVND (reference sequence). The length of the CDR3 is 15 residues. Trimming removed 3 bases from V and 2 bases from J; junction bases left unmatched: 2. The CDR3 DNA sequence: TGTGCCAGTAGTATGCTAGCGGGGCCCTACAATGAGCAGTTCTTC. Translating gives CASSMLAGPYNEQFF.

J is TRBJ2-3 and V is TRBV24-1; possibly TRBD2 for D (5 bases). CDR1 and CDR2 (germline): KGHDR, SFDVKD. The CDR3 loop spans 13 amino acids. V was trimmed by 3 bases and J by 4 bases, leaving 7 bases between them. The CDR3 bases are TGTGCCACCAGTGATGGAGCGGCAGATACGCAGTATTTT. Encoded protein: CATSDGAADTQYF.